Each of the 18 T cell receptor beta chains below was sequenced from the same sample in a study of blood T cell repertoires in COVID-19. Libraries were prepared by immunoSEQ multiplex PCR; TCRdb keeps only in-frame clonotypes and omits some of them. The table has approximately 180,000 clones, roughly 85% seen once. Sequencing was done on a sample of peripheral blood. Source of these receptors: a woman aged 65 to 85 with acute or convalescent COVID-19.

This clone was seen many times. The J gene is TRBJ2-7, the V gene TRBV4-1; D perhaps matches TRBD2 (7 bases). The CDR3 runs to 12 residues. Germline assignment: CDR1 MGHRA and CDR2 YSYEKL. Trimming shortened V by 1 base and J by 9 bases, and 10 bases separated the two germline ends. CDR3 residues: CASSQGGGLQYF. For the CDR3, the DNA is TGCGCCAGCAGCCAAGGGGGGGGGCTGCAGTACTTC.

The gene calls are TRBV6-6 and TRBJ1-5; 7 nucleotides match TRBD1. V was pared by 2 bases and J by 9 bases, with 10 bases of the junction left unmatched. CDR1 and CDR2 (germline): MNHNY, SVGAGI (reference sequence). This CDR3 region has 15 residues. The CDR3 spells CASSYPGTARMPQHF. The CDR3 DNA reads as TGTGCCAGCAGTTACCCCGGGACAGCGCGAATGCCCCAGCATTTT.

The chain uses TRBV12-3 or TRBV12-4 and TRBJ2-5, with a weak D call TRBD2 (6 bases). The V end lost 4 bases, the J end lost 5 bases, and 11 bases lay between the germline ends. This CDR3 comprises 13 residues. CDR3 nucleotide sequence: TGTGCCAGCAGTTATGGGGGGTCGGAGACCCAGTACTTC. The encoded protein is CASSYGGSETQYF.

This rearrangement joins TRBV19 to TRBJ1-2; D may be TRBD1 (5 bases). The ends were cut back, 5 bases at V and 2 bases at J, with 15 bases in the middle. The CDR3 extends over 15 amino acids. Per germline, CDR1 LNHDA and CDR2 SQIVND (reference sequence). The CDR3 is CASSPTRTRNYGYTF. For the CDR3, the DNA is TGTGCCAGTAGTCCCACCCGGACACGCAACTATGGCTACACCTTC.

This chain connects TRBV6-6 to TRBJ2-7, with a tentative D call TRBD2 (5 bases). Per the germline V gene, CDR1 is MNHNY and CDR2 is SVGAGI (reference sequence). The length of the CDR3 is 12 residues. The V end was cut by 8 bases, the J end by 3 bases, with 11 bases between. CDR3 nucleotides: TGTGCCAGCGGAACTCGGGACTACGAGCAGTACTTC. This translates into CASGTRDYEQYF.

This clone was counted a few times. The rearrangement links TRBV30 to TRBJ1-6; 7 bases are a match to TRBD1. There are 16 residues in the CDR3. The V gene's germline CDR1 is GTSNPN and CDR2 SVGIG (reference sequence). The ends lost 4 bases at V and 4 bases at J; junction bases unmatched: 10. CDR3 DNA: TGTGCCTGGACCCCGGGACAGCTTCGATATAATTCACCCCTCCACTTT. It codes for CAWTPGQLRYNSPLHF.

J is TRBJ1-4 and V is TRBV2, with D possibly TRBD1 on 5 matching bases. Germline V gives CDR1 SNHLY, CDR2 FYNNEI. CDR3 length: 15 residues. V was trimmed by 1 base and J by 1 base, leaving 7 bases between them. This CDR3 is CASSEGDLTNEKLFF. The DNA of the CDR3 is TGTGCCAGCAGTGAAGGGGACTTAACTAATGAAAAACTGTTTTTT.

The chain couples TRBV12-3 or TRBV12-4 to TRBJ2-7; D possibly corresponds to TRBD2 (6 bases). Trimming left V 6 bases short and J 5 bases short, with 11 bases between. This CDR3 spans 12 amino acids. CDR3 bases: TGTGCCAGCAGCTCGGGGGATCACGAGCAGTACTTC. Its protein is CASSSGDHEQYF.

The count of this clone is one. The chain carries TRBV5-6 and TRBJ2-7, with TRBD1 as a possible D gene (6 bases). Germline CDR1 and CDR2: SGHDT and YYEEEE. V shed 5 bases and J shed 3 bases, with 15 bases lying between them. The CDR3 length is 14 residues. The CDR3 here is CASSSVDSYYEQYF. In DNA, the CDR3 is TGTGCCAGCAGTTCGGTGGACAGTTACTACGAGCAGTACTTC.

The V and J genes are TRBV9 and TRBJ2-1, with 13 bases lining up with TRBD2. The V gene's germline CDR1 is SGDLS and CDR2 YYNGEE. The V gene end was trimmed by 0 bases and the J gene end by 7 bases; junction bases not matched to a gene: 7. The CDR3 spans 17 residues. The chain's CDR3 is CASSVGLAGGGGNEQFF. Written as DNA, the CDR3 is TGTGCCAGCAGCGTAGGACTAGCGGGAGGAGGGGGAAATGAGCAGTTCTTC. The full variable domain, rest sourced from reference TRBV9 and TRBJ2-1, is DSGVTQTPKHLITATGQRVTLRCSPRSGDLSVYWYQQSLDQGLQFLIQYYNGEERAKGNILERFSAQQFPDLHSELNLSSLELGDSALYFCASSVGLAGGGGNEQFFGPGTRLTVL.

V and J are TRBV7-3 and TRBJ2-7; a possible D gene is TRBD2 (6 bases). CDR1 and CDR2 (germline): SGHTA, FQGTGA. The CDR3 runs to 13 residues. Trimming stripped 5 bases from V and 8 bases from J, with 16 bases between. In nucleotides, the CDR3 is TGTGCCAGCAGCCAAATCCGGGACTCCCAGCAGTACTTC. This gives the protein CASSQIRDSQQYF. Filled out from reference TRBV7-3 and TRBJ2-7, the complete variable domain reads GAGVSQTPSNKVTEKGKYVELRCDPISGHTALYWYRQSLGQGPEFLIYFQGTGAADDSGLPNDRFFAVRPEGSVSTLKIQRTERGDSAVYLCASSQIRDSQQYFGPGTRLTVT.

Here the CDR3 reads CASGLETGSGEKLFF. CDR3 DNA sequence: TGTGCCAGCGGGTTAGAGACAGGGTCGGGTGAAAAACTGTTTTTT. The V gene is TRBV6-5, the J gene TRBJ1-4; TRBD1 matches at 7 bases. Per the germline V gene, CDR1 is MNHEY and CDR2 is SVGAGI. The CDR3 length is 15 residues. Trimming removed 8 bases from V and 7 bases from J; junction bases left unmatched: 13.

The CDR3 nucleotides read TGTGCCACCATAACAGGAGCTGCCTACGAGCAGTACTTC. This sequence encodes CATITGAAYEQYF. The chain couples TRBV24-1 to TRBJ2-7, with a possible D match to TRBD1 (5 bases). V was cut by 8 bases and J by 2 bases, with 12 bases left in between. The germline V gene encodes CDR1 KGHDR and CDR2 SFDVKD. The CDR3 is 13 residues long.

V is TRBV18 and J is TRBJ2-7, with D perhaps TRBD2 (5 bases). Germline lookup yields CDR1 KGHSH and CDR2 LQKENI. The CDR3 is 16 amino acids. Trimming took off 3 bases at V and 0 bases at J, with 15 bases between the two ends. DNA for the CDR3: TGTGCCAGCTCACCGGGAGTGCAAGGGAGCTCCTACGAGCAGTACTTC. Translating it yields CASSPGVQGSSYEQYF.

This clone was detected once. CDR3 loop: CASSLFGGVNNEQFF. CDR3 bases: TGTGCCAGCAGCTTATTCGGGGGGGTGAACAATGAGCAGTTCTTC. J is TRBJ2-1 and V is TRBV11-2; 8 bases fit TRBD2. Unmatched junction bases numbered 5, after V lost 2 bases and J lost 5 bases. This CDR3 comprises 15 residues. Germline values: CDR1 SGHAT, CDR2 FQNNGV. Drawing the rest from reference TRBV11-2 and TRBJ2-1, the complete variable domain is EAGVAQSPRYKIIEKRQSVAFWCNPISGHATLYWYQQILGQGPKLLIQFQNNGVVDDSQLPKDRFSAERLKGVDSTLKIQPAKLEDSAVYLCASSLFGGVNNEQFFGPGTRLTVL.

V usage is TRBV30 and J usage is TRBJ1-2; TRBD1 agrees at 7 bases. Losses at the gene ends were 2 bases for V and 8 bases for J; bases not matched to a gene: 8. This CDR3 spans 13 amino acids. Per the germline V gene, CDR1 is GTSNPN and CDR2 is SVGIG (reference sequence). The CDR3 is CAWSPTGFEGYTF. The CDR3 DNA follows: TGTGCCTGGAGTCCGACAGGGTTCGAGGGCTACACCTTC.

The chain employs TRBV5-6 and TRBJ2-3, with D uncertain. The CDR3 spans 12 residues. The V and J ends lost 0 bases and 10 bases respectively, with 9 bases between them. Germline CDR1 reads SGHDT; CDR2 reads YYEEEE. The CDR3 loop reads CASSLGVRAQYF. DNA of the CDR3: TGTGCCAGCAGCTTGGGGGTTCGGGCGCAGTATTTT. The full variable domain, its missing parts supplied by reference TRBV5-6 and TRBJ2-3, is DAGVTQSPTHLIKTRGQQVTLRCSPKSGHDTVSWYQQALGQGPQFIFQYYEEEERQRGNFPDRFSGHQFPNYSSELNVNALLLGDSALYLCASSLGVRAQYFGPGTRLTVL.

This clone was seen a single time. The chain is built from TRBV30 and TRBJ2-5; 7 nucleotides agree with TRBD2. The V segment lost 5 bases and the J segment 5 bases; nucleotides outside the gene matches: 11. Germline V gives CDR1 GTSNPN, CDR2 SVGIG (reference sequence). The CDR3 has 14 residues. The CDR3 sequence is CAWELGGGAETQYF. The CDR3 DNA reads as TGTGCCTGGGAGTTGGGGGGAGGGGCGGAGACCCAGTACTTC.